The clone carrying this T cell receptor beta chain was observed once. V dropped 5 bases and J dropped 2 bases, with 15 bases sitting between them. The CDR3 has 15 amino acids. Germline V lookup: CDR1 SSHAT, CDR2 FNYEAQ (reference sequence). This entry is derived from a study of CD8 T cells in Susac syndrome. An amount of RNA that ranged from roughly 0.45 to 1 ug was reverse transcribed with random hexamers. In TCRdb, the immunoSEQ multiplex PCR reads were re-called with MiXCR into one record per CDR3 protein. The table includes about 160,000 distinct CDR3 sequences, less than 95% detected once. The receptor's source is a human donor with multiple sclerosis. The sample was CD4+ T cells from PBMCs. The chain links TRBV7-7 to TRBJ2-5; maybe TRBD2 (6 bases). This CDR3 is CASSPSGLTQETQYF. The CDR3 nucleotides read TGTGCCAGCAGCCCCTCGGGACTGACTCAAGAGACCCAGTACTTC. The full variable domain, rest sourced from reference TRBV7-7 and TRBJ2-5, is GAGVSQSPRYKVTKRGQDVTLRCDPISSHATLYWYQQALGQGPEFLTYFNYEAQPDKSGLPSDRFSAERPEGSISTLTIQRTEQRDSAMYRCASSPSGLTQETQYFGPGTRLLVL.